The present T cell receptor beta chain was sequenced within a study of T cell repertoires in cytomegalovirus infection (dated by TCRdb to between 2018 and 2020). Concerning the study at large: Recently identified HLA-C-restricted CMV epitopes, whose presentation resists viral immunomodulation, were targeted by peptide stimulations together with well-studied HLA-B-restricted epitopes. The HLA type of each donor mattered for the analysis, because public TCR beta signatures pointed to carriage of CMV infection along with the matching HLA type.

TCRdb shows the sequencer as Illumina HiSeq 1500. TCRdb's own reprocessing of the public reads used fastp at Q25 and MiXCR and kept productive beta chains. CDR3 protein duplicates are merged, each entry listing the most common genes and DNA. The sample includes hundreds of thousands of distinct CDR3 sequences, with roughly 31% observed a single time. The ten largest clonotypes hold about 14% of the sample. This clonotype was counted between two and nine times. Its antigen remains unidentified. The sample holds no much larger clone one base away, and base qualities are not on file. The CDR3 measures 18 amino acids from cysteine to phenylalanine. Of all the DNA, just the CDR3 is kept, 54 bases in frame from base 1. From a lookup of the germline V gene, CDR1 and CDR2 are SGHAT and FQNNGV. V has 0 bases trimmed and J has 2 bases trimmed; junction bases matching no gene number 9. Per the publication, the treatment or condition label means: in vitro stimulation with specific CMV peptide epitopes to enrich CMV-specific T cells.

What the authors observed across the whole study: In both this cohort and an independent cohort of 350 or so donors, the cumulative frequency of public TCR beta family members distinguished carriers of CMV infection plus the relevant HLA type. In the ex vivo response, HLA-C-restricted CMV-specific TCR beta clonotypes were dominant, and in two of eight donors the single most frequent clonotype came from this HLA-C-restricted group.

The sequence was obtained from a human donor in good health (CMV status not recorded). Some clones in this sample may be carry-over from other donors' samples. This material consisted of cultured CD8+ T cells from PBMCs, taken from culture after CMV antigen stimulation. Recombination joined TRBV11-2 with TRBJ2-2, and 7 bases in between align with TRBD2. CDR3 reads: CASSLDRNRGVNTGELFF. Here is the DNA: TGTGCCAGCAGCTTAGATCGAAATCGGGGGGTCAACACCGGGGAGCTGTTTTTT.